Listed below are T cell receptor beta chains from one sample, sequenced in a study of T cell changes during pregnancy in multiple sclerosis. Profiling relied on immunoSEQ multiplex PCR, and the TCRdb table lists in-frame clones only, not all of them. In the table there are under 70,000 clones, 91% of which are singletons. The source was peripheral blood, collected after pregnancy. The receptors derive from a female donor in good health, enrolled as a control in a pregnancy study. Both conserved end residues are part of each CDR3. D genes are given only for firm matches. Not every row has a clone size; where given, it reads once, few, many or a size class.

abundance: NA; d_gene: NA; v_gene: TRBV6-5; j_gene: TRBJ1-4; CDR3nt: TGTGCCAGCAGTTACTCTCGGTGGGAGGTATTTGAAAAACTGTTTTTT; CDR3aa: CASSYSRWEVFEKLFF
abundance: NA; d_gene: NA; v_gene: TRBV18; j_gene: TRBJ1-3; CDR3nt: TGTGCCAGCTCACCGGTCAGGGGAAGTAACACCATATATTTT; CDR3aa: CASSPVRGSNTIYF
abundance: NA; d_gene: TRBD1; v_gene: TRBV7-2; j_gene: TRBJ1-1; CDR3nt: TGTGCCAGCAGCACACAGTCCGGGACAGGGGTATTTTTCTTT; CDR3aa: CASSTQSGTGVFFF
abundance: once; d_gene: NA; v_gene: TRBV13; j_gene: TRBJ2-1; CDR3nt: TGTGCCAGCAGCGGGGGCCCTTTGGGCAATGAGCAGTTCTTC; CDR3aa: CASSGGPLGNEQFF
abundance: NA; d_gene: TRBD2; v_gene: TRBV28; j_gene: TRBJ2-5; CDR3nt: TGTGCCAGCAGTGCCGGGGGGATCCAAGAGACCCAGTACTTC; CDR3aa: CASSAGGIQETQYF
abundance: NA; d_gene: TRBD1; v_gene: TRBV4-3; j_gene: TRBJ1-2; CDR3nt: TGCGCCAGCAGCCAAGGAGACAGGGGATCGGTAGGCTATGGCTACACCTTC; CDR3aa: CASSQGDRGSVGYGYTF
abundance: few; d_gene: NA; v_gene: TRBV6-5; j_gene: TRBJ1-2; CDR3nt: TGTGCCAGCACCGGGGGGTATGGCTACACCTTC; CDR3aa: CASTGGYGYTF
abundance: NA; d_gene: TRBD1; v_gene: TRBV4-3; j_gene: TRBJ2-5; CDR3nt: TGCGCCAGCAGCCGAGACAGGGGGCCGAGGGAGACCCAGTACTTC; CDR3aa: CASSRDRGPRETQYF
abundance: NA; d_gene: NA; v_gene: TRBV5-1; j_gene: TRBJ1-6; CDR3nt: TGCGCCAGCAGCTTGGAGGGGCAGGGTGCTTCACCCCTCCACTTT; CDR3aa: CASSLEGQGASPLHF
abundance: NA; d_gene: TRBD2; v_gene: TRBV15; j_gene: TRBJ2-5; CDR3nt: TGTGCCACCAGCAGAGGGACTAGCGGGTTCCAAGAGACCCAGTACTTC; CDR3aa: CATSRGTSGFQETQYF
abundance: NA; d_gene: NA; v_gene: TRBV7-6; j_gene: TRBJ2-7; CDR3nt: TGTGCCAGCAGCTTAGCTAGTGATTACGAGCAGTACTTC; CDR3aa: CASSLASDYEQYF
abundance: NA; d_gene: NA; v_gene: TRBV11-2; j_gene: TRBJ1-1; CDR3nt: TGTGCCAGCAGCTGGGTGGAGAGGTCTGAAGCTTTCTTT; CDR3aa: CASSWVERSEAFF
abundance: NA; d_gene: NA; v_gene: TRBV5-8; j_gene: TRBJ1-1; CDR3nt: TGTGCCAGCAGCTTATTCGGGGAAAGCCAAGCTTTCTTT; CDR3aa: CASSLFGESQAFF
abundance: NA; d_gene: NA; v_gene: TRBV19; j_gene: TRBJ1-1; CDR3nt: TGTGCCACCAAAACCCGCGAGTTGAACACTGAAGCTTTCTTT; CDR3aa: CATKTRELNTEAFF
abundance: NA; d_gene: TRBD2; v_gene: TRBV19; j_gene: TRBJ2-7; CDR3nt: TGTGCCAGTAGTGGACTAGCGGGGGCCTCCTACGAGCAGTACTTC; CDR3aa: CASSGLAGASYEQYF
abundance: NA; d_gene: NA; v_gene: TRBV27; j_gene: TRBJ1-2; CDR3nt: TGTGCCAGCACCCTTAGGGCGGCGGCGGGCCCTAACTATGGCTACACCTTC; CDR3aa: CASTLRAAAGPNYGYTF